The 27 T cell receptor beta chains listed next were all sequenced from one sample in a study of CXCR3-negative and CXCR3-positive naive CD8 T cells. Libraries were UMI-labeled 5' RACE TRB cDNA. TCRdb reprocessed the 5' RACE reads; each CDR3 protein has one entry and no DNA is given. The listing contains 100,000 to 150,000 distinct CDR3 sequences. Specimen: naive CXCR3- CD8+ T cells from blood. The sample's subset: CD45RO-CCR7+CD27+CD95- naive CD8+ T cells lacking CXCR3 (TNR3-). The receptors were sampled from a human donor in good health. Some clones in this sample may be carry-over from other donors' samples.

The rearrangement links TRBV5-6 to TRBJ2-1; no DNA is available, so the TRBD2 call from TCRdb remains unchecked. Germline V gene lookup returns CDR1 SGHDT and CDR2 YYEEEE. The CDR3 loop spans 14 amino acids. The CDR3 loop is CASRAGGGYNEQFF.

CDR3 protein: CASTPGGSTYEQYF. The V gene is TRBV11-1, the J gene TRBJ2-7; as DNA is missing, the TRBD1 call by TCRdb cannot be tested. CDR3 size: 14 residues. Germline CDR1 and CDR2: SGHAT and FQDESV (reference sequence).

This chain uses TRBV7-3 with TRBJ1-2; TCRdb proposes TRBD1, but this gene call is untestable without DNA. The CDR3 length is 15 residues. Germline loops: CDR1 SGHTA, CDR2 FQGTGA. CDR3 sequence: CASSLTSRGNYGYTF. The entire variable domain, with the rest obtained from reference TRBV7-3 and TRBJ1-2, is as follows: GAGVSQTPSNKVTEKGKYVELRCDPISGHTALYWYRQSLGQGPEFLIYFQGTGAADDSGLPNDRFFAVRPEGSVSTLKIQRTERGDSAVYLCASSLTSRGNYGYTFGSGTRLTVV.

The chain has TRBV29-1 and TRBJ1-2. CDR3 length: 12 residues. Germline loops: CDR1 SQVTM, CDR2 ANQGSEA. The CDR3 sequence: CSAWDGPYGYTF.

The gene calls are TRBV27 and TRBJ1-1. This CDR3 has 15 residues. In germline, CDR1 is MNHEY, CDR2 SMNVEV (reference sequence). CDR3 loop: CASLGGGQQNTEAFF.

The chain joins TRBV21-1 to TRBJ2-7; TCRdb proposes TRBD1, but this gene call is untestable without DNA. TRBV21-1 is listed as a pseudogene. The CDR3 is 14 amino acids. CDR3 loop: CASISGTDAYEQYF.

This sequence joins TRBV9 and TRBJ2-1; TCRdb selects TRBD2, and the lack of DNA leaves this call unchecked. Germline V gene sequence: CDR1 SGDLS, CDR2 YYNGEE. CDR3 length: 14 residues. The CDR3 loop is CASSEGLAGNEQFF.

This rearrangement joins TRBV5-1 to TRBJ2-7; TCRdb's D gene call, TRBD1, goes unchecked for lack of DNA. CDR1 is SGHRS and CDR2 is YFSETQ in the germline V gene. This CDR3 is 15 amino acids long. CDR3: CASSLGYGQAYEQYF.

This chain joins TRBV4-2 and TRBJ1-2; lacking DNA, the TRBD1 call made by TCRdb goes unchecked. CDR3 length: 15 amino acids. The germline V gene has CDR1 LGHNA and CDR2 YNFKEQ. The chain's CDR3 is CASSQDGAGVDGYTF.

The genes are TRBV12-3 or TRBV12-4 and TRBJ2-1; lacking DNA, the TRBD1 call made by TCRdb goes unchecked. CDR3 length equals 15 residues. The CDR3 is CASSLWDSLYNEQFF.

This chain connects TRBV5-1 to TRBJ2-7; TCRdb lists TRBD1, though no DNA is available to test this call. This CDR3 is built from 16 residues. The germline CDR1 and CDR2 sequences are SGHRS and YFSETQ. CDR3 protein: CASSLGLGGASYEQYF. Combining the CDR3 with reference TRBV5-1 and TRBJ2-7 gives the whole variable domain KAGVTQTPRYLIKTRGQQVTLSCSPISGHRSVSWYQQTPGQGLQFLFEYFSETQRNKGNFPGRFSGRQFSNSRSEMNVSTLELGDSALYLCASSLGLGGASYEQYFGPGTRLTVT.

This chain connects TRBV28 to TRBJ1-1; TCRdb reports TRBD1, a call that lacks DNA to check it against. CDR1 and CDR2 (germline): MDHEN, SYDVKM. The CDR3 is 13 amino acids. The CDR3 reads CATTDRGSTEAFF.

The rearrangement links TRBV9 to TRBJ2-7. Germline V CDR1 and CDR2: SGDLS, YYNGEE. This CDR3 is 14 amino acids long. CDR3 region: CASSVALAPYEQYF.

The chain carries TRBV7-9 and TRBJ2-7; TCRdb picks TRBD1, but there is no DNA to check that call. This CDR3 spans 13 amino acids. The germline CDR1 and CDR2 sequences are SEHNR and FQNEAQ (reference sequence). This CDR3 is CASSSEGRYEQYF.

The V gene is TRBV29-1, the J gene TRBJ1-1; TCRdb calls TRBD1, which cannot be checked without DNA. This CDR3 region has 11 residues. From germline, CDR1 is SQVTM and CDR2 ANQGSEA. The CDR3 region is CSGGSGSEAFF.

This CDR3 reads CASSTLGQAKNIQYF. The rearrangement joins TRBV4-1 to TRBJ2-4. This CDR3 is built from 15 residues. Germline lookup yields CDR1 MGHRA and CDR2 YSYEKL.

The chain joins TRBV5-5 to TRBJ2-2. The CDR3 sequence is 15 residues long. Germline-derived CDR1 and CDR2 are SGHKS and YYEKEE (reference sequence). CDR3: CASGLGTTNTGELFF. The whole variable domain, filled in from reference TRBV5-5 and TRBJ2-2, reads DAGVTQSPTHLIKTRGQQVTLRCSPISGHKSVSWYQQVLGQGPQFIFQYYEKEERGRGNFPDRFSARQFPNYSSELNVNALLLGDSALYLCASGLGTTNTGELFFGEGSRLTVL.

This chain joins TRBV29-1 and TRBJ1-2; TCRdb calls TRBD1, which cannot be checked without DNA. From germline, CDR1 is SQVTM and CDR2 ANQGSEA. The CDR3 extends over 12 amino acids. The CDR3 reads CSVDIGGGGYTF.

The V and J genes are TRBV20-1 and TRBJ1-1. The CDR3 is made up of 13 amino acids. From germline, CDR1 is DFQATT and CDR2 SNEGSKA (reference sequence). CDR3 in amino acids: CSARLMEGTEAFF.

The genes are TRBV28 and TRBJ1-4. Germline V gives CDR1 MDHEN, CDR2 SYDVKM. This CDR3 is 11 amino acids long. CDR3 amino acids: CATTSSAKLFF.

V usage is TRBV21-1 and J usage is TRBJ2-7; the TCRdb D gene call, TRBD2, has no DNA to confirm it. TRBV21-1 is a recognized pseudogene. The length of the CDR3 is 18 residues. CDR3 in amino acids: CASSKFPPGDRRTYEQYF.

The chain combines TRBV2 with TRBJ2-3; the TCRdb D gene call, TRBD1, has no DNA to confirm it. This CDR3 spans 22 amino acids. The germline gives CDR1 SNHLY, CDR2 FYNNEI. The CDR3 region is CASSVLALWGTGKNEHTDTQYF.

V is TRBV21-1 and J is TRBJ2-1; as DNA is missing, the TRBD2 call by TCRdb cannot be tested. TRBV21-1 is a documented pseudogene. The CDR3 spans 17 residues. The CDR3 loop is CASSKRKRDIIHNEQFF.

V and J are TRBV7-9 and TRBJ1-5. CDR1 is SEHNR, CDR2 FQNEAQ, per germline (reference sequence). This CDR3 spans 12 amino acids. The CDR3 loop reads CASSLGEQPQHF.

CDR3 sequence: CASSQRPQDSYEQYF. The chain has TRBV23-1 and TRBJ2-7; there is no DNA to check the TCRdb D call of TRBD1. TRBV23-1 carries the ORF label, with uncertain function. The CDR3 runs to 15 residues.

The chain links TRBV5-1 to TRBJ2-5; TCRdb outputs TRBD2, but without DNA this stays unchecked. Germline lookup yields CDR1 SGHRS and CDR2 YFSETQ. The CDR3 runs 15 residues. The CDR3: CASKQTRSLQETQYF. Drawing the rest from reference TRBV5-1 and TRBJ2-5, the complete variable domain is KAGVTQTPRYLIKTRGQQVTLSCSPISGHRSVSWYQQTPGQGLQFLFEYFSETQRNKGNFPGRFSGRQFSNSRSEMNVSTLELGDSALYLCASKQTRSLQETQYFGPGTRLLVL.

This chain joins TRBV28 and TRBJ1-5; as DNA is missing, the TRBD1 call by TCRdb cannot be tested. Germline-derived CDR1 and CDR2 are MDHEN and SYDVKM. This CDR3 has 20 residues. CDR3 sequence reads: CASSLTKRQWRGPGNQPQHF.